The 20 T cell receptor beta chains below all came from one sample that was sequenced in a study of monozygotic twins with inflammatory bowel disease. TCRdb reprocessed the 5' RACE reads, with one entry per CDR3 protein and no DNA. In total, the table holds 190,000 or so distinct CDR3 sequences. Sequencing input: blood. These receptors all come from a human donor with ulcerative colitis or Crohn's disease, or a healthy co-twin of an affected twin (not recorded which).

The rearrangement links TRBV15 to TRBJ2-7. This CDR3 has 15 residues. Germline V gene data show CDR1 as LNHNV and CDR2 as YYDKDF (reference sequence). CDR3 sequence: CATSRDPRQVYEQYF. Combining the CDR3 with reference TRBV15 and TRBJ2-7 gives the whole variable domain DAMVIQNPRYQVTQFGKPVTLSCSQTLNHNVMYWYQQKSSQAPKLLFHYYDKDFNNEADTPDNFQSRRPNTSFCFLDIRSPGLGDTAMYLCATSRDPRQVYEQYFGPGTRLTVT.

The CDR3 sequence is CAIRTGLAVSYNEQFF. The V and J genes are TRBV10-3 and TRBJ2-1; with no DNA, the TCRdb D assignment of TRBD2 cannot be verified. Looked up from germline, CDR1 is ENHRY and CDR2 is SYGVKD. The CDR3 spans 16 residues.

The gene calls are TRBV12-3 or TRBV12-4 and TRBJ1-2; TCRdb names TRBD1, which stays unverified in the absence of DNA. The CDR3 contains 14 residues. CDR3 sequence reads: CASSIGRGVTGYTF.

The chain employs TRBV5-1 and TRBJ2-5; the TCRdb D gene call, TRBD2, has no DNA to confirm it. The CDR3 runs 15 residues. The germline V gene has CDR1 SGHRS and CDR2 YFSETQ. The CDR3 region is CASSFNRGGRETQYF.

This chain uses TRBV7-2 with TRBJ2-7; the D gene TCRdb calls, TRBD1, cannot be checked with no DNA. Germline V lookup: CDR1 SGHTA, CDR2 FQGNSA. The CDR3 has 17 residues. CDR3 region: CASSLIHAGTGGYEQYF.

CDR3 sequence: CASSVSGTGDIMNTEAFF. This chain connects TRBV5-6 to TRBJ1-1; TCRdb designates TRBD1, a call that cannot be tested without DNA. CDR3 length equals 18 residues. Germline-derived CDR1 and CDR2 are SGHDT and YYEEEE. The full variable domain, in which reference TRBV5-6 and TRBJ1-1 provide the parts outside the CDR3, is DAGVTQSPTHLIKTRGQQVTLRCSPKSGHDTVSWYQQALGQGPQFIFQYYEEEERQRGNFPDRFSGHQFPNYSSELNVNALLLGDSALYLCASSVSGTGDIMNTEAFFGQGTRLTVV.

The rearrangement links TRBV27 to TRBJ1-6. CDR3 size: 17 residues. From germline, CDR1 is MNHEY and CDR2 SMNVEV (reference sequence). The CDR3 reads CASSLRYSLSYNSPLHF.

The CDR3 reads CSVGVWGTGPSGTYEQYF. V is TRBV29-1 and J is TRBJ2-7; checking the TCRdb D call of TRBD1 is not possible without DNA. Germline CDR1 SQVTM, CDR2 ANQGSEA. This CDR3 region has 18 residues.

The chain combines TRBV20-1 with TRBJ1-1. The CDR3 has 12 residues. In germline, CDR1 is DFQATT, CDR2 SNEGSKA (reference sequence). CDR3 amino acids: CSAKVGNTEAFF.

The chain couples TRBV12-3 or TRBV12-4 to TRBJ2-2; the D call from TCRdb, TRBD1, cannot be confirmed without DNA. This CDR3 region has 15 residues. The CDR3 spells CASSNQDRGAGELFF.

The genes are TRBV19 and TRBJ2-7; TCRdb reports TRBD1, a call that lacks DNA to check it against. This CDR3 contains 13 residues. CDR1 is LNHDA and CDR2 is SQIVND in the germline V gene (reference sequence). CDR3 region: CASSLGTGSEQYF.

V usage is TRBV5-1 and J usage is TRBJ2-5. There are 15 residues in the CDR3. The germline V gene encodes CDR1 SGHRS and CDR2 YFSETQ. The CDR3 reads CASSSSGRNQETQYF.

The V and J genes are TRBV18 and TRBJ2-6. This CDR3 contains 16 residues. CDR1 and CDR2 from the germline V gene are KGHSH and LQKENI. The CDR3 spells CASSPLGGTGANVLTF.

This chain links TRBV7-8 with TRBJ1-5; TCRdb lists TRBD1, though no DNA is available to test this call. In germline, CDR1 is SGHVS, CDR2 FQNEAQ. This CDR3 region has 17 residues. The CDR3 sequence is CASSLEIGPGPNQPQHF. The complete variable domain, with remaining parts taken from reference TRBV7-8 and TRBJ1-5, reads GAGVSQSPRYKVAKRGQDVALRCDPISGHVSLFWYQQALGQGPEFLTYFQNEAQLDKSGLPSDRFFAERPEGSVSTLKIQRTQQEDSAVYLCASSLEIGPGPNQPQHFGDGTRLSIL.

The chain uses TRBV12-3 or TRBV12-4 and TRBJ1-6; with no DNA, the TCRdb D assignment of TRBD1 cannot be verified. This CDR3 is built from 13 residues. The CDR3 spells CASRDSQNSPLHF.

The V and J genes are TRBV2 and TRBJ1-4; no DNA is available, so the TRBD1 call from TCRdb remains unchecked. Germline V gene lookup returns CDR1 SNHLY and CDR2 FYNNEI. The CDR3 extends over 15 amino acids. The chain's CDR3 is CASSESREKGPKLFF.

The CDR3 loop reads CASSPGGNDDVWGSPLHF. This sequence joins TRBV18 and TRBJ1-6; TCRdb indicates TRBD1, and absent DNA this call remains unverified. CDR3 size: 18 residues. CDR1 and CDR2 (germline): KGHSH, LQKENI.

This CDR3 reads CASSAAVGPQPQHF. V and J are TRBV6-1 and TRBJ1-5. Looked up from germline, CDR1 is MNHNS and CDR2 is SASEGT. The CDR3 is 14 residues long.

This chain links TRBV7-2 with TRBJ1-2. The CDR3 spans 14 residues. Germline lookup yields CDR1 SGHTA and CDR2 FQGNSA. This CDR3 reads CASSYSTDNYGYTF.

The chain links TRBV20-1 to TRBJ2-3. This CDR3 is built from 14 residues. Germline V gives CDR1 DFQATT, CDR2 SNEGSKA (reference sequence). The CDR3 is CSATHLGNSDTQYF.